This TCR beta chain was recovered during a study of CD8 T cells in Susac syndrome. Reverse transcription of about 0.5 to 1 ug RNA was carried out with random hexamers. From the immunoSEQ multiplex PCR reads, TCRdb called clonotypes with MiXCR, one entry per CDR3 protein. The data hold some 240,000 distinct CDR3 sequences, with roughly 95% observed a single time. V shed 0 bases and J 8 bases; nucleotides not matched to a gene: 8. The CDR3 is 15 residues long. CDR1 and CDR2 from the germline V gene are LGHDT and YNNKEL (reference sequence). Purification of the CD8+ and CD4+ T cells relied on negative isolation, and TEMRA cells underwent FACS enrichment.

This chain links TRBV3-1 with TRBJ1-2, with 8 positions matching TRBD1. Sample: CD4+ T cells from PBMCs. The receptor was isolated from a human donor with Susac syndrome. CDR3 loop: CASSQDDRGTIGYTF. The CDR3 region has the DNA TGTGCCAGCAGCCAAGACGACAGGGGTACGATAGGCTACACCTTC.